The 21 T cell receptor beta chains presented below share a single source sample, sequenced in a study of T cell responses to AZD1222 COVID-19 vaccine. The table came from immunoSEQ multiplex PCR; TCRdb's copy has only in-frame clones and leaves some out. The sample has approximately 110,000 clones, 70% to 90% seen once. Sequencing was performed on peripheral blood, taken 28 days after the second AZD1222 dose. The receptors come from an adult who received the AZD1222 COVID-19 vaccine.

This sequence joins TRBV27 and TRBJ1-1; 9 nucleotides align to TRBD1. This CDR3 spans 15 amino acids. Looked up from germline, CDR1 is MNHEY and CDR2 is SMNVEV (reference sequence). The V gene end was trimmed by 5 bases and the J gene end by 5 bases; junction bases not matched to a gene: 9. CDR3 DNA sequence: TGTGCCAGCAGTAACGGACAGGGGCACACTACTGAAGCTTTCTTT. Translated: CASSNGQGHTTEAFF.

J is TRBJ2-1 and V is TRBV5-1, with 7 bases aligning to TRBD2. This CDR3 has 14 amino acids. V lost 3 bases and J lost 7; bases outside the gene matches: 7. Germline V gives CDR1 SGHRS, CDR2 YFSETQ. CDR3 bases: TGCGCCAGCAGCTCAGGACTAGGAATGAATGAGCAGTTCTTC. Its protein is CASSSGLGMNEQFF.

The rearrangement joins TRBV3-1 (or the pseudogene TRBV3-2) to TRBJ2-5, with D possibly being TRBD2 (5 bases). The CDR3 covers 14 residues. CDR1 LGHDT and CDR2 YNNKEL come from the germline V gene (reference sequence). V shed 2 bases and J shed 5 bases, with 12 bases lying between them. CDR3 protein: CASSQRGSWETQYF. The CDR3 nucleotides read TGTGCCAGCAGCCAACGAGGGAGCTGGGAGACCCAGTACTTC.

Concerning this clone itself: The same CDR3 is also encoded by other DNA sequences in this sample. The chain recombines TRBV6-5 with TRBJ2-1; a weak D match, TRBD2 (6 bases). Trimming took off 6 bases at V and 2 bases at J, with 11 bases between the two ends. The CDR3 is 14 amino acids. In germline, CDR1 is MNHEY, CDR2 SVGAGI. CDR3 DNA sequence: TGTGCCAGCAGCCCCAGACTAGCCTACAATGAGCAGTTCTTC. Its translation is CASSPRLAYNEQFF.

This clone came up once. The CDR3 DNA reads TGTGCCAGCAGCTTAGTTGCCGGGAGTACATCAGAGACCCAGTACTTC. Translated: CASSLVAGSTSETQYF. This chain connects TRBV7-2 to TRBJ2-5, with TRBD2 as a possible D gene (6 bases). Trimming removed 1 base at V and 4 bases at J, with 16 bases between. CDR3 length: 16 amino acids. In germline, CDR1 is SGHTA, CDR2 FQGNSA.

The CDR3 is CASSYSMYTHYGYTF. The CDR3 region has the DNA TGTGCCAGCAGTTACTCGATGTACACCCACTATGGCTACACCTTC. The chain is built from TRBV6-5 and TRBJ1-2; D is uncertain. CDR3 length: 15 residues. The V gene lost 0 bases and the J gene lost 3 bases, with 11 bases spanning the gap. Germline V gene lookup returns CDR1 MNHEY and CDR2 SVGAGI.

The chain carries TRBV6-5 and TRBJ2-2; D possibly corresponds to TRBD2 (6 bases). Trimming left V 8 bases short and J 4 bases short, with 14 bases between. CDR1 and CDR2 from the germline V gene are MNHEY and SVGAGI. This CDR3 has 14 residues. The CDR3 nucleotides are TGTGCCAGCGAAACGGGAGAACCCACCGGGGAGCTGTTTTTT. Amino acid sequence: CASETGEPTGELFF.

This chain joins TRBV4-2 and TRBJ2-7, with TRBD2 matching over 11 bases. Germline CDR1 and CDR2: LGHNA and YNFKEQ. The CDR3 is made up of 15 amino acids. Unmatched junction bases numbered 6, after V lost 5 bases and J lost 3 bases. CDR3 region: CASSEGLAVYYEQYF. CDR3 DNA sequence: TGTGCCAGCAGCGAGGGACTAGCGGTCTACTACGAGCAGTACTTC.

This rearrangement joins TRBV14 to TRBJ1-2, with 8 bases identical to TRBD1. The CDR3 has 12 amino acids. Trimming took 5 bases from V and 4 from J; bases not matched to a gene: 0. Germline V CDR1 and CDR2: SGHDN, FVKESK. The CDR3 loop is CASSTGGYGYTF. DNA of the CDR3: TGTGCCAGCAGCACAGGGGGCTATGGCTACACCTTC.

The J gene is TRBJ2-3, the V gene TRBV6-4; D not certain. This CDR3 spans 13 amino acids. Germline V gene data show CDR1 as MRHNA and CDR2 as SNTAGT. V lost 8 bases to trimming and J lost 0 bases, with 9 bases between them. In DNA form, the CDR3 reads TGTGCCAGCTCCAGATCTAGCACAGATACGCAGTATTTT. This gives the protein CASSRSSTDTQYF.

The chain joins TRBV9 to TRBJ1-1, with 9 bases lining up with TRBD1. CDR1 is SGDLS, CDR2 YYNGEE, per germline. J lost 0 bases, V lost 0 bases, and 9 bases had no gene match. The CDR3 is 18 residues long. This CDR3 is CASSVGATGGGMNTEAFF. CDR3 in DNA: TGTGCCAGCAGCGTAGGAGCAACAGGGGGCGGAATGAACACTGAAGCTTTCTTT.

The V call is TRBV5-1, the J call TRBJ2-7, with 13 bases matching TRBD2. The ends lost 4 bases at V and 0 bases at J; junction bases unmatched: 4. The CDR3 runs to 16 residues. CDR1 and CDR2 from the germline V gene are SGHRS and YFSETQ. The CDR3 nucleotides read TGCGCCAGCAGCCCGGGACTAGCGGGGTACTCCTACGAGCAGTACTTC. It encodes CASSPGLAGYSYEQYF.

V and J are TRBV7-2 and TRBJ1-3; TRBD1 matches at 8 bases. The germline V gene has CDR1 SGHTA and CDR2 FQGNSA. V lost 2 bases and J lost 0; bases outside the gene matches: 6. This CDR3 is built from 17 residues. CDR3 sequence (DNA): TGTGCCAGCAGCTTACTCCCAGGGGGCATCTCTGGAAACACCATATATTTT. Encoded protein: CASSLLPGGISGNTIYF.

The chain joins TRBV10-1 to TRBJ2-7, with a tentative D call TRBD2 (6 bases). This CDR3 is 13 amino acids long. Germline assignment: CDR1 WNHNN and CDR2 SYGVQD (reference sequence). The V end was cut by 0 bases, the J end by 6 bases, with 9 bases between. The CDR3 region is CASSESRRGEQYF. In nucleotides, the CDR3 is TGCGCCAGCAGTGAGTCGAGGAGGGGCGAGCAGTACTTC.

The chain links TRBV30 to TRBJ1-5; D gene uncertain. Trimming shortened V by 0 bases and J by 0 bases, and 6 bases separated the two germline ends. The CDR3 loop spans 14 amino acids. The germline V gene has CDR1 GTSNPN and CDR2 SVGIG (reference sequence). CDR3 protein: CAWSVWSSNQPQHF. The CDR3 DNA reads as TGTGCCTGGAGTGTATGGAGTAGCAATCAGCCCCAGCATTTT.

The chain uses TRBV11-2 and TRBJ2-2; TRBD1 aligns across 9 bases. Unmatched junction bases numbered 3, after V lost 1 base and J lost 6 bases. Germline assignment: CDR1 SGHAT and CDR2 FQNNGV. The CDR3 contains 15 residues. CDR3 bases: TGTGCCAGCAGCTTAGCTACAGGGGGCTCCGGGGAGCTGTTTTTT. Translation: CASSLATGGSGELFF.

The V gene is TRBV5-4, the J gene TRBJ2-7, with a weak D call TRBD2 (5 bases). Germline CDR1 and CDR2: SGHNT and YYREEE (reference sequence). The CDR3 is made up of 15 amino acids. V shed 2 bases and J shed 0 bases, with 12 bases lying between them. CDR3: CASSFREPISYEQYF. Written as DNA, the CDR3 is TGTGCCAGCAGCTTCCGGGAACCCATCTCCTACGAGCAGTACTTC.

The chain joins TRBV25-1 to TRBJ1-1; D unclear. The germline V gene has CDR1 MGHDK and CDR2 SYGVNS. This CDR3 comprises 14 residues. V was trimmed by 6 bases and J by 1 base, leaving 12 bases between them. The CDR3 loop is CASRSVSANTEAFF. The DNA for the CDR3 is TGTGCCAGCAGGAGTGTGTCAGCGAACACTGAAGCTTTCTTT.

This rearrangement joins TRBV27 to TRBJ1-5, with TRBD1 matching over 12 bases. The germline V gene encodes CDR1 MNHEY and CDR2 SMNVEV (reference sequence). The junction had 7 bases not matched to a gene; V was cut back by 8 bases and J by 2 bases. The CDR3 runs 16 residues. This CDR3 is CASGTGGESRNQPQHF. DNA of the CDR3: TGTGCCAGCGGGACAGGGGGCGAGAGTCGCAATCAGCCCCAGCATTTT.

The rearrangement uses TRBV5-4 and TRBJ1-2, with 8 nucleotides matching TRBD1. Germline CDR1 reads SGHNT; CDR2 reads YYREEE (reference sequence). CDR3 length: 16 residues. Losses at the gene ends were 0 bases for V and 4 bases for J; bases not matched to a gene: 8. Here the CDR3 DNA reads TGTGCCAGCAGCTTGGACCAGGGGGCTGGGAGCTATGGCTACACCTTC. It specifies CASSLDQGAGSYGYTF.

V and J are TRBV7-3 and TRBJ1-1; weak D call: TRBD1 (5 bases). V was pared by 6 bases and J by 4 bases, with 15 bases between. The CDR3 is 14 amino acids. Germline V lookup: CDR1 SGHTA, CDR2 FQGTGA. The CDR3, as DNA: TGTGCCAGCAGTTCGCAAGGGGACGGCACTGAAGCTTTCTTT. Protein sequence: CASSSQGDGTEAFF.